Listed here are 9 T cell receptor beta chains from one sample, sequenced in a study of T cell responses to AZD1222 COVID-19 vaccine (TCRdb year 2021). Reading the label with the study, this specimen's time point is: baseline before first vaccination. The protocol used for the library was the immunoSEQ multiplex PCR assay. TCRdb holds this immuneACCESS table with in-frame rearrangements only. Some clones are missing; in checked studies, unresolved V genes explain under half, and the rest has no known cause. This sample comprises roughly 160,000 clones, around 92% of them detected only once. The top ten clonotypes cover approximately 1% of the sample. The sequenced sample was peripheral blood, obtained on day 0 of AZD1222 vaccination. These receptors were collected from an adult in good health.

This chain uses TRBV28 with TRBJ2-7, with unresolved D. The germline CDR1 and CDR2 sequences are MDHEN and SYDVKM. This CDR3 is 14 amino acids long. The V and J ends lost 4 bases and 5 bases respectively, with 15 bases between them. CDR3 in amino acids: CASSSHTPRDEQYF. The CDR3 coding sequence is TGTGCCAGCAGTTCCCACACCCCTCGGGACGAGCAGTACTTC.

This chain connects TRBV2 to TRBJ2-3; 11 bases fit TRBD1. V lost 6 bases to trimming and J lost 2 bases; unmatched junction nucleotides: 13. Germline V gene sequence: CDR1 SNHLY, CDR2 FYNNEI. The CDR3 is 18 amino acids. The DNA of the CDR3 is TGTGCCAGCAGATCCGGACAGGGGGCCCTTCCTTACACAGATACGCAGTATTTT. It yields the protein CASRSGQGALPYTDTQYF.

The J gene is TRBJ2-7, the V gene TRBV7-2; 8 positions match TRBD2. CDR1 and CDR2 from the germline V gene are SGHTA and FQGNSA. The CDR3 has 16 residues. With V trimmed by 6 bases and J by 0 bases, 10 bases remained unmatched. The CDR3 nucleotides read TGTGCCAGCAGTCGTATAGCGGGGCCCCTCTCCTACGAGCAGTACTTC. Translated: CASSRIAGPLSYEQYF.

The chain has TRBV19 and TRBJ1-1; no clear D. The germline V gene encodes CDR1 LNHDA and CDR2 SQIVND (reference sequence). The CDR3 consists of 13 residues. V was trimmed by 4 bases and J by 0 bases, leaving 6 bases between them. Here the CDR3 reads CASSKGLNTEAFF. In DNA form, the CDR3 reads TGTGCCAGTAGTAAAGGGCTGAACACTGAAGCTTTCTTT.

The rearrangement links TRBV4-1 to TRBJ1-2; D unresolved. Germline V lookup: CDR1 MGHRA, CDR2 YSYEKL. V was shortened by 0 bases and J by 4 bases, with 6 bases between the two germline ends. This CDR3 is built from 13 residues. CDR3 amino acids: CASSQEVGYGYTF. For the CDR3, the DNA is TGCGCCAGCAGCCAAGAGGTCGGCTATGGCTACACCTTC.

This clone was counted a single time. As DNA, the CDR3 is TGCGCCAGCAGGGCCCGGACAGCAACTAATGAAAAACTGTTTTTT. Translating gives CASRARTATNEKLFF. The chain uses TRBV4-1 and TRBJ1-4, with a possible D match to TRBD1 (6 bases). The CDR3 consists of 15 residues. Trimming removed 6 bases from V and 0 bases from J, with 11 bases in between. CDR1 and CDR2 from the germline V gene are MGHRA and YSYEKL.

This clone has a single count. The chain couples TRBV18 to TRBJ1-1; D not resolved. The CDR3 totals 13 residues. CDR1 is KGHSH and CDR2 is LQKENI in the germline V gene. Trimming left V 2 bases short and J 3 bases short, with 7 bases between. CDR3 bases: TGTGCCAGCTCACCAACGGAGGACACTGAAGCTTTCTTT. Its translation is CASSPTEDTEAFF.

The chain recombines TRBV28 with TRBJ2-7; D might be TRBD2 (6 bases). This CDR3 contains 12 residues. Germline V gene lookup returns CDR1 MDHEN and CDR2 SYDVKM. Trimming took 6 bases from V and 5 from J, leaving 11 bases between them. CDR3 loop: CASSPAGDEQYF. The CDR3 bases are TGTGCCAGCAGCCCAGCGGGCGACGAGCAGTACTTC.

This clone showed up just once. The chain combines TRBV5-1 with TRBJ2-3; weak D call: TRBD2 (5 bases). With 4 bases removed from V and 2 bases from J, the gap between germline ends came to 17 bases. The V gene's germline CDR1 is SGHRS and CDR2 YFSETQ. This CDR3 region has 16 residues. The CDR3 nucleotides read TGCGCCAGCAGCCGCCTGGGAGCGGTCCCCACAGATACGCAGTATTTT. Encoded protein: CASSRLGAVPTDTQYF.